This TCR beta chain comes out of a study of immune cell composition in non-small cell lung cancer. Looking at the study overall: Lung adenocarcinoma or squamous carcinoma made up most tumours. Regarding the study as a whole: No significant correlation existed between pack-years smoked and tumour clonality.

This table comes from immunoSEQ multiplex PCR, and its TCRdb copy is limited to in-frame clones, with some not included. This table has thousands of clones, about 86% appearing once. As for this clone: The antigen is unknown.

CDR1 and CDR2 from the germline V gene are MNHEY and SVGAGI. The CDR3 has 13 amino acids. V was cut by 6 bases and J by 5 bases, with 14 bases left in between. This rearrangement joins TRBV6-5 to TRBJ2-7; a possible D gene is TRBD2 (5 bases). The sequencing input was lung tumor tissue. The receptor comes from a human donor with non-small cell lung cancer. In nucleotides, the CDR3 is TGTGCCAGCAGCCCCGGGCTGAGGGACGAGCAGTACTTC. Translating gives CASSPGLRDEQYF.